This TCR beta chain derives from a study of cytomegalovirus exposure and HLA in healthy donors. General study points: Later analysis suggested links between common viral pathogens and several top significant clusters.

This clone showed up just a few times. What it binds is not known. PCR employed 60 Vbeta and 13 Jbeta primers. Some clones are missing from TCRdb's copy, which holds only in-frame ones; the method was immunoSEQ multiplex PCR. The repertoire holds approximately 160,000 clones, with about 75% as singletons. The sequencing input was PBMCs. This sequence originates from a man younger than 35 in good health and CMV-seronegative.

CDR3 coding DNA: TGCAGCGTTGCGCTAGCGGGGGCCCCAGATACGCAGTATTTT. Its protein is CSVALAGAPDTQYF. The genes are TRBV29-1 and TRBJ2-3, with 10 nucleotides matching TRBD2. Germline V CDR1 and CDR2: SQVTM, ANQGSEA. With V trimmed by 4 bases and J by 4 bases, 5 bases remained unmatched. This CDR3 comprises 14 residues.